This T cell receptor beta chain stems from a study of cytomegalovirus exposure and HLA in healthy donors. Regarding this clone: Its antigen remains unknown.

Notes on the study in general: Rarity held for most TCR sequences, but there were some public TCRs that occurred in many donors. The authors enumerated 150 to 200 TCR beta chains as linked to cytomegalovirus. For TCR beta chains, V- and J-gene trimming was later linked to a missense DCLRE1C variant.

V lost 0 bases to trimming and J lost 10 bases, with 19 bases between them. Germline V gene lookup returns CDR1 WSHSY and CDR2 SAAADI. The CDR3 covers 17 residues. Unrecorded immune exposure was likely among donors, who were nominally healthy when sampled. The PCR had 60 Vbeta and 13 Jbeta primers. Clones were sequenced by immunoSEQ multiplex PCR, and TCRdb holds only the in-frame ones, with some missing. Recorded for this sample: 150,000 to 200,000 clones. The genes are TRBV10-2 and TRBJ1-6, with a weak D call TRBD1 (6 bases). The sample comprised PBMCs. This receptor was obtained from a man between 25 and 39 years old in good health and CMV-seronegative. This CDR3 is CASSESTRVGAWSPLHF. The CDR3 bases are TGCGCCAGCAGTGAGTCGACTCGTGTGGGGGCATGGTCACCCCTCCACTTT.